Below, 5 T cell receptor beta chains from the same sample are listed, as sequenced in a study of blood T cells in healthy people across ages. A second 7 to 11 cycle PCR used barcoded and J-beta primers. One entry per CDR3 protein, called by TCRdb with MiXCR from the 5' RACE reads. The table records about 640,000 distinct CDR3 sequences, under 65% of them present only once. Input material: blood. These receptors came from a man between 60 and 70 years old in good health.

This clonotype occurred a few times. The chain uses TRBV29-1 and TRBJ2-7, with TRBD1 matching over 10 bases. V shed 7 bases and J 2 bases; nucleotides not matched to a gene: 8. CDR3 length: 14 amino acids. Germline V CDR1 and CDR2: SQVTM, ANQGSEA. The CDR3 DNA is TGCAGCGCCCGTACCGGGACAGGGGCCTACGAGCAGTACTTC. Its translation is CSARTGTGAYEQYF.

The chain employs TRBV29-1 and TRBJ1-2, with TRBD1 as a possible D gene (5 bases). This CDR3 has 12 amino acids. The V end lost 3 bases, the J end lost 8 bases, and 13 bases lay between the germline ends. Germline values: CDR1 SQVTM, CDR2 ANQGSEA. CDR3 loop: CSVDDGGEGYTF. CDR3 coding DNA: TGCAGCGTTGACGACGGGGGAGAGGGCTACACCTTC.

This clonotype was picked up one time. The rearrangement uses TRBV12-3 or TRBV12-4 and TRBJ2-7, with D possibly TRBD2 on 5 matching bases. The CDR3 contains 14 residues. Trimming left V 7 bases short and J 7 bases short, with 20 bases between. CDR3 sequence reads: CASTSAGLNNEQYF. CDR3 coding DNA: TGTGCCAGCACGTCTGCGGGTCTCAACAATGAGCAGTACTTC.

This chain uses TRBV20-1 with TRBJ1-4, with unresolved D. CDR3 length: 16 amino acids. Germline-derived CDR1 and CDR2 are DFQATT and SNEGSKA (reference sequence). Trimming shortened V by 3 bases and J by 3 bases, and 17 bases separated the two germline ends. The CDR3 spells CSARSVQAGPNEKLFF. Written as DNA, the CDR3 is TGCAGTGCTAGGTCCGTCCAGGCCGGGCCTAATGAAAAACTGTTTTTT.

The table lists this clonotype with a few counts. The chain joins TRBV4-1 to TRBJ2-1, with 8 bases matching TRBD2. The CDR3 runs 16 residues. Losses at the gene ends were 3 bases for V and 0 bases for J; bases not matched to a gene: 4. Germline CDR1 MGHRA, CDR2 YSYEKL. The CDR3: CASSHQLADSYNEQFF. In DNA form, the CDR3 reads TGCGCCAGCAGCCACCAACTAGCGGACTCCTACAATGAGCAGTTCTTC.